This TCR beta chain is drawn from a study of CD8 T cells in ankylosing spondylitis. Points from the study as a whole: Among TCR beta sequences, a motif of roughly 8 highly homologous variants appeared characteristic of ankylosing spondylitis blood.

Remarks on this clonotype: Antigen unknown.

5'-RACE, quantitative and with molecular barcodes, yielded the TCR beta libraries. MiXCR, applied by TCRdb to the 5' RACE reads, yields one record per CDR3 protein. The repertoire has 150,000 to 200,000 distinct CDR3 sequences, about an eighth of them found once; the top ten carry roughly 11%. This CDR3 is built from 13 residues. Trimming pared 7 bases from V and 4 bases from J, leaving 13 bases between. Germline CDR1 and CDR2: SEHNR and FQNEAQ (reference sequence). The sequence derives from a female donor with ankylosing spondylitis or in good health (not recorded which). The chain employs TRBV7-9 and TRBJ1-1; unclear D gene. Sequencing was carried out using blood, either unsorted or a sorted T cell fraction (not recorded which). The DNA of the CDR3 is TGTGCCAGCACCTTGGGATCCGTCACTGAAGCTTTCTTT. Its translation: CASTLGSVTEAFF.